Sequencing of this TCR beta chain was carried out in a study of naive and memory T cell subsets. The CDR3 runs to 14 residues. The germline V gene encodes CDR1 SGHVS and CDR2 FNYEAQ. V was shortened by 7 bases and J by 8 bases, with 17 bases between the two germline ends. The beta constant-region primer was an equimolar mix of two oligonucleotides covering TRBC1 and TRBC2. Ligated cDNA was amplified by four rounds of PCR with nested alpha and beta constant-region primers and SP2. TCRdb analysed the UMI-ligation and nested PCR reads with MiXCR anew, one entry per CDR3 protein. This sample has 15,000 to 20,000 distinct CDR3 sequences, with roughly 8.4% found just once. Four subsets defined by CD45RA and CD27 were sorted after CD3, CD4, CD8 and live/dead staining. This clonotype was seen many times.

The specimen sequenced was central memory CD8+ T cells from blood. The sequence was collected from a human donor in good health. The rearrangement joins TRBV7-6 to TRBJ2-2; weak D call: TRBD2 (5 bases). The chain's CDR3 is CASTIATLGGELFF. DNA of the CDR3: TGTGCCAGCACCATAGCGACCCTCGGGGGGGAGCTGTTTTTT. Complete variable domain (other parts from reference TRBV7-6 and TRBJ2-2): GAGVSQSPRYKVTKRGQDVALRCDPISGHVSLYWYRQALGQGPEFLTYFNYEAQQDKSGLPNDRFSAERPEGSISTLTIQRTEQRDSAMYRCASTIATLGGELFFGEGSRLTVL.